These 7 T cell receptor beta chains share one sample of origin, sequenced in a study of blood T cell repertoires in COVID-19. Generated by immunoSEQ multiplex PCR, the TCRdb table keeps only in-frame clones and is missing some. Found here are roughly 250,000 clones, around 87% of them singletons; the top ten hold around 1.6%. Sequences were obtained from PBMCs or T cells enriched from blood (not recorded which). These receptors all stem from a woman between 50 and 59 years old who had recovered from COVID-19.

The V gene is TRBV21-1, the J gene TRBJ2-4; the DNA was not compared with TRBD1, the D call given in the table. TRBV21-1 is shown as a pseudogene. The CDR3 totals 17 residues. CDR3 loop: CASSKGHPLIAKNIQYF. CDR3 nucleotides: TGTGCCAGCAGCAAGGGACACCCCCTGATAGCCAAAAACATTCAGTACTTC.

V and J are TRBV6-2 or TRBV6-3 and TRBJ2-2; TRBD2 agrees at 12 bases. V was pared by 0 bases and J by 3 bases, with 14 bases of the junction left unmatched. Germline CDR1 is MNHEY and CDR2 is SVGEGT. CDR3 length equals 21 residues. The CDR3: CASSYSYYSGLAGLYTGELFF. CDR3 coding DNA: TGTGCCAGCAGTTACTCATATTACTCGGGACTAGCGGGCCTTTACACCGGGGAGCTGTTTTTT.

The chain couples TRBV3-1 (or the pseudogene TRBV3-2) to TRBJ1-4, with a tentative D call TRBD1 (5 bases). This CDR3 is 15 amino acids long. From germline, CDR1 is LGHDT and CDR2 YNNKEL (reference sequence). Trimming shortened V by 3 bases and J by 8 bases, and 16 bases separated the two germline ends. Here the CDR3 reads CASSHPFRGGEKLFF. The CDR3 DNA reads TGTGCCAGCAGCCATCCATTTAGGGGAGGGGAAAAACTGTTTTTT.

This clone showed up just once. The V and J genes are TRBV6-5 and TRBJ1-1, with 8 bases identical to TRBD1. The CDR3 has 15 residues. V was clipped by 0 bases and J by 4 bases; unmatched bases: 4. Per germline, CDR1 MNHEY and CDR2 SVGAGI. The CDR3 nucleotides are TGTGCCAGCAGTTACTCCTTGACAGGGGCCACTGAAGCTTTCTTT. Translated, it gives CASSYSLTGATEAFF.

The chain carries TRBV18 and TRBJ1-6, with D unclear. The CDR3 covers 13 residues. CDR1 and CDR2 from the germline V gene are KGHSH and LQKENI. V was trimmed by 6 bases and J by 10 bases, leaving 13 bases between them. The CDR3 bases are TGTGCCAGCTCGCCCGAGGCGTCCTCACCCCTCCACTTT. Its protein is CASSPEASSPLHF. Full variable domain (outside the CDR3, taken from reference TRBV18 and TRBJ1-6): NAGVMQNPRHLVRRRGQEARLRCSPMKGHSHVYWYRQLPEEGLKFMVYLQKENIIDESGMPKERFSAEFPKEGPSILRIQQVVRGDSAAYFCASSPEASSPLHFGNGTRLTVT.

J is TRBJ1-1 and V is TRBV28; TRBD1 is a possible D gene (5 bases). V was cut by 5 bases and J by 7 bases, with 14 bases left in between. Germline-derived CDR1 and CDR2 are MDHEN and SYDVKM. The CDR3 sequence is 13 residues long. The CDR3 loop reads CASSPLLDSEAFF. The DNA of the CDR3 is TGTGCCAGCAGTCCCCTCTTAGACAGTGAAGCTTTCTTT.

In this sample, this clone turned up a few times. The chain is built from TRBV10-3 and TRBJ2-2; no reliable D call. The CDR3 is 15 amino acids. With 2 bases removed from V and 6 bases from J, the gap between germline ends came to 13 bases. Germline V gives CDR1 ENHRY, CDR2 SYGVKD. CDR3: CAISERRVDAGELFF. The CDR3 bases are TGTGCCATCAGTGAGAGGAGAGTAGATGCCGGGGAGCTGTTTTTT.